The sequence of this T cell receptor (beta chain) was determined in a study of blood T cell repertoires in COVID-19. CDR1 and CDR2 from the germline V gene are SGHTA and FQGNSA. There are 15 residues in the CDR3. V was clipped by 4 bases and J by 0 bases; unmatched bases: 1. Sequencing used immunoSEQ multiplex PCR; TCRdb keeps in-frame clones, though not all of them. The sample lists approximately 90,000 clones, about 79% occurring once. The genes are TRBV7-2 and TRBJ2-3, with TRBD2 matching over 10 bases. What was sequenced was peripheral blood. The receptor's source is a man in his sixties with acute or convalescent COVID-19. The CDR3 coding sequence is TGTGCCAGCAGCTCTAGCGGGGGTAGCACAGATACGCAGTATTTT. Amino acids: CASSSSGGSTDTQYF.